These T cell receptor beta chains were read from a single sample in a study of blood T cell repertoires in COVID-19. Assay: immunoSEQ multiplex PCR; the TCRdb copy retains only in-frame clones and omits some. This table holds about 370,000 clones, around nine tenths found once. The sample taken for sequencing was PBMCs or T cells enriched from blood (not recorded which). These receptors all come from a woman in her thirties who had recovered from COVID-19. CDR3s include the opening cysteine and the closing phenylalanine or tryptophan. A D gene is named only where the DNA matches it firmly. Only part of the rows carry a size: once, few, many, or a class if the clone is expanded.

>NA|TRBV3-1/TRBV3-2|TRBJ2-2|NA
CASSQVEDNGELFF
TGTGCCAGCAGCCAAGTGGAGGATAACGGGGAGCTGTTTTTT
>NA|TRBV2|TRBJ1-3|NA
CASAQGLGSGNTIYF
TGTGCCAGCGCACAGGGTTTGGGCTCTGGAAACACCATATATTTT
>NA|TRBV25-1|TRBJ2-7|NA
CASSEPRPGVYEQYF
TGTGCCAGCAGTGAACCCCGACCGGGGGTCTACGAGCAGTACTTC
>TRBD1|TRBV5-1|TRBJ1-1|NA
CASSLQTGSRAFF
TGCGCCAGCAGCTTACAGACAGGGTCGAGAGCTTTCTTT
>TRBD1|TRBV2|TRBJ1-2|NA
CASQRTGRDGYTF
TGTGCCAGCCAGAGGACAGGGAGGGATGGCTACACCTTC
>NA|TRBV3-1/TRBV3-2|TRBJ2-1|NA
CASSQFDSEQFF
TGTGCCAGCAGCCAATTTGACAGTGAGCAGTTCTTC
>TRBD1|TRBV15|TRBJ1-1|NA
CATSRGTGGLEAFF
TGTGCCACCAGCAGAGGGACAGGGGGCCTAGAAGCTTTCTTT
>TRBD2|TRBV18|TRBJ2-7|NA
CASSDGRTYEQYF
TGTGCCAGCTCAGACGGGAGGACCTACGAGCAGTACTTC
>NA|TRBV19|TRBJ1-3|NA
CASSNVGLSGNTIYF
TGTGCCAGTAGTAACGTCGGACTCTCTGGAAACACCATATATTTT
>NA|TRBV29-1|TRBJ1-1|NA
CSVAQGGGTEAFF
TGCAGCGTCGCACAGGGTGGTGGCACTGAAGCTTTCTTT
>NA|TRBV6-6|TRBJ1-5|NA
CASSFDFQPQHF
TGTGCCAGCAGTTTTGACTTTCAGCCCCAGCATTTT
>NA|TRBV19|TRBJ1-4|NA
CASNLDRATNEKLFF
TGTGCCAGTAACCTTGACCGGGCAACTAATGAAAAACTGTTTTTT
>TRBD2|TRBV18|TRBJ2-2|NA
CASSPRGTSVYTGELFF
TGTGCCAGCTCACCGAGAGGGACTAGCGTGTACACCGGGGAGCTGTTTTTT
>NA|TRBV29-1|TRBJ2-7|NA
CSVVPPGREQYF
TGCAGCGTTGTCCCCCCGGGTCGCGAGCAGTACTTC
>TRBD1|TRBV5-1|TRBJ1-2|NA
CASSLEGRGVDGYTF
TGCGCCAGCAGCTTGGAAGGCAGGGGGGTGGATGGCTACACCTTC
>NA|TRBV12-3/TRBV12-4|TRBJ1-2|NA
CASSLGGAWGYTF
TGTGCCAGCAGTTTGGGGGGGGCCTGGGGCTACACCTTC
>NA|TRBV5-1|TRBJ1-1|NA
CASSLGRRVDTEAFF
TGCGCCAGCAGCTTGGGTAGGCGGGTTGACACTGAAGCTTTCTTT
>TRBD1|TRBV5-4|TRBJ1-2|NA
CASSFTWTGNYGYTF
TGTGCCAGCAGTTTTACTTGGACAGGGAACTATGGCTACACCTTC
>TRBD1|TRBV18|TRBJ1-6|NA
CASSPGTGRGYSPLHF
TGTGCCAGCTCACCCGGGACAGGGAGAGGTTATTCACCCCTCCACTTT
>NA|TRBV4-1|TRBJ2-7|NA
CASTVTGEVGGPYEQYF
TGCGCCAGCACGGTCACGGGGGAAGTAGGCGGCCCCTACGAGCAGTACTTC
>NA|TRBV4-1|TRBJ2-2|NA
CASSLGVGAGELFF
TGCGCCAGCAGTCTTGGCGTGGGAGCCGGGGAGCTGTTTTTT
>TRBD1|TRBV6-5|TRBJ1-1|NA
CASRYTGAQGTEAFF
TGTGCCAGCCGGTATACAGGGGCCCAGGGGACTGAAGCTTTCTTT
>NA|TRBV24-1|TRBJ2-3|NA
CATSDFRASGTDTQYF
TGTGCCACCAGTGATTTCAGGGCGTCGGGCACAGATACGCAGTATTTT
>TRBD1|TRBV4-2|TRBJ1-3|NA
CASSRNRGGSDTIYF
TGTGCCAGCAGCCGCAACAGGGGGGGGTCGGACACCATATATTTT
>NA|TRBV19|TRBJ1-1|few
CASSIGGRGAEAFF
TGTGCCAGTAGTATAGGAGGGCGTGGGGCTGAAGCTTTCTTT
>NA|TRBV20-1|TRBJ1-2|NA
CSASRQYGYTF
TGCAGTGCTAGTCGTCAGTATGGCTACACCTTC
>NA|TRBV7-9|TRBJ2-3|NA
CASSWGGGLTSTDTQYF
TGTGCCAGCAGCTGGGGCGGGGGCTTGACTAGCACAGATACGCAGTATTTT
>NA|TRBV10-3|TRBJ2-2|NA
CAIKQGHNTAGELFF
TGTGCCATCAAACAGGGACATAATACCGCCGGGGAGCTGTTTTTT
>TRBD2|TRBV7-3|TRBJ2-2|NA
CASSLTGTSGDANTGELFF
TGTGCCAGCAGCTTAACCGGGACTAGCGGGGACGCGAACACCGGGGAGCTGTTTTTT
>NA|TRBV3-1/TRBV3-2|TRBJ1-4|NA
CASSQRDEKLFF
TGTGCCAGCAGCCAACGCGATGAAAAACTGTTTTTT
>NA|TRBV13|TRBJ2-7|few
CASSLRESYEQYF
TGTGCCAGCAGCTTGCGAGAGAGCTACGAGCAGTACTTC
>TRBD2|TRBV28|TRBJ2-5|NA
CASSLVVGAGGQETQYF
TGTGCCAGCAGTTTAGTAGTCGGGGCGGGAGGGCAAGAGACCCAGTACTTC
>NA|TRBV11-3|TRBJ2-7|NA
CASSLETGYEQYF
TGTGCCAGCAGCTTGGAAACAGGTTACGAGCAGTACTTC
>NA|TRBV5-1|TRBJ1-5|NA
CASSFYPAADSNQPQHF
TGCGCCAGCAGCTTCTACCCGGCGGCAGATAGCAATCAGCCCCAGCATTTT
>NA|TRBV2|TRBJ2-5|NA
CASIATWETQYF
TGTGCCAGCATAGCTACGTGGGAGACCCAGTACTTC
>NA|TRBV7-3|TRBJ1-1|once
CASSLLAYTEAFF
TGTGCCAGCAGCTTACTGGCCTACACTGAAGCTTTCTTT
>TRBD1|TRBV5-5|TRBJ1-6|NA
CASSPTGAPLNSPLHF
TGTGCCAGCAGCCCCACAGGGGCGCCCCTTAATTCACCCCTCCACTTT
>NA|TRBV7-9|TRBJ1-2|NA
CASSLGGGGYGYTF
TGTGCCAGCAGCTTAGGGGGAGGTGGCTATGGCTACACCTTC
>NA|TRBV29-1|TRBJ1-2|NA
CSVEDPSGYTF
TGCAGCGTTGAAGATCCCTCTGGCTACACCTTC
>NA|TRBV2|TRBJ2-2|few
CASMVTENTGELFF
TGTGCCAGCATGGTGACAGAGAACACCGGGGAGCTGTTTTTT
>NA|TRBV19|TRBJ1-4|NA
CASSIGSGSTEKLFF
TGTGCCAGTAGTATAGGGTCGGGGAGCACCGAAAAACTGTTTTTT
>TRBD1|TRBV5-1|TRBJ1-2|few
CASSLQSGTGGAGYGYTF
TGCGCCAGCAGCTTACAGTCCGGGACAGGGGGCGCTGGCTATGGCTACACCTTC
>NA|TRBV18|TRBJ2-5|NA
CASSLLTVQETQYF
TGTGCCAGCTCACTCTTGACAGTGCAAGAGACCCAGTACTTC
>NA|TRBV9|TRBJ2-2|few
CASSVEIGTAGTGELFF
TGTGCCAGCAGCGTAGAAATCGGGACAGCGGGCACCGGGGAGCTGTTTTTT
>NA|TRBV6-5|TRBJ2-5|NA
CASTSLTGSQETQYF
TGTGCCAGCACCTCTCTTACAGGGTCCCAAGAGACCCAGTACTTC